Reported below is one T cell receptor (beta chain). The antigen this receptor binds is unknown. No base qualities exist here, and no much larger clone lies one base off it. Participants in the prospective study were aged about 18 to 89 years, lived in under 30 United States geographic areas, and enrolled through a virtual design. Cohort assignment in the prospective study relied on participant-reported clinical history from a screening survey and a study questionnaire. Each participant in the prospective study had whole blood, serum and a nasopharyngeal or oropharyngeal swab collected by mobile phlebotomists. Additional blood draws and questionnaires over an approximately 2-month period could optionally be provided by prospective study participants. Blood samples from the prospective study were shipped frozen or at room temperature prior to DNA extraction. Trimming accounts for 6 bases at V and 2 bases at J, while the number of junction bases matched to no gene is 7. CDR1 and CDR2, looked up from the germline V gene, are SNHLY and FYNNEI. Measured from the cysteine to the phenylalanine, the CDR3 is 15 residues long. Just CDR3 DNA is preserved here, 45 bases in frame from base 1.

This record belongs to a study of blood T cell repertoires in COVID-19 (dated by TCRdb to the early 2020s). Notes on the research overall: Samples covering the acute and convalescent phases of COVID-19 were provided by collaborators in the United States, Italy and Spain. The material from the prospective study consisted of cDNA or gDNA derived from T cells, B-cell-depleted T cells, or PBMCs. Subjects who had been exposed to COVID-19, were actively infected with it, or had recovered from it provided the deeply sampled blood TCRbeta repertoires that made up the dataset. The repertoires were released in a freely available public database intended as a resource for research on the immune response to SARS-CoV-2. Samples were obtained from the ongoing ImmuneRACE study (first 160 participants) and from approximately 1,200 subjects provided by 6 global collaborators. Nearly every sample came with metadata listing a de-identified subject ID, COVID-19 status, age in years and sex. Where available, HLA class I and class II types were obtained from metadata supplied by the sample provider rather than from assay-based typing.

Findings and caveats that apply to the study as a whole: The quantity of clinical and demographic metadata differed by source and by participant and was supplied without curation.

The immunoSEQ Assay, a bias-controlled multiplex PCR, was used to amplify TCRbeta CDR3 regions from genomic DNA. Under the source paper's analysis protocol: Within the assay, amplification of reference gene primers was used to estimate how many nucleated cells each sample contained. Sequence reads were collapsed and filtered to measure the absolute abundance of every unique TCRbeta CDR3 rearrangement. For each sample, productive Simpson clonality was calculated by taking the square root of Simpson's diversity index across productive rearrangements. TCRdb's version of the immuneACCESS table is confined to in-frame rearrangements and falls short of the full clone set. An unresolved V gene accounts for under half of the shortfall where checked; the remainder is of unknown origin. Clone size and V and J calls were adopted from that table, with D and trimming inferred from the DNA. The sample table records fewer than 350,000 clones; about 90% of these occur just once. Together, the top ten hold 1.7% of the sample.

The clonotype was recovered from a woman aged 18-30 years with acute COVID-19. This sequence uses TRBV2 and TRBJ2-3; 8 middle bases align to TRBD1. The specimen sequenced was PBMCs or T cells enriched from blood (not recorded which). This receptor has the CDR3 CASSATGANTDTQYF. The bases read TGTGCCAGCAGCGCGACAGGGGCGAACACAGATACGCAGTATTTT.